The source of this T cell receptor (beta chain) is a study of blood T cell repertoires in COVID-19. Study background: Samples of COVID-19 (acute and convalescent) were obtained from the United States, Italy and Spain. Nucleic acid was either cDNA or gDNA, and it came from T cells, B-cell-depleted T cells, or PBMCs.

The CDR3 extends over 16 amino acids. Germline CDR1 reads SGHNT; CDR2 reads YYREEE (reference sequence). Original data processing: Amplification of reference gene primers was used by the study to estimate nucleated cell counts. Assay: immunoSEQ multiplex PCR; the TCRdb copy retains only in-frame clones and omits some. From that table come the V and J calls and clone size; the DNA was used to work out D and trimming. The sample consists of about 68,000 clones, 80% to 85% of them appearing once. About this clone itself: The junction does not match germline at one end; this may be a read error.

The sequencing input was peripheral blood. This chain connects TRBV5-4 to TRBJ2-1; 8 positions agree with TRBD2. The TCR originated in a man aged 45 to 65 with active COVID-19. DNA for the CDR3: TGCGCCAGCAGCTTGGGGGCGGGGGGCTCCTACAATGAGCAGTTCTTC. Amino acid sequence: CASSLGAGGSYNEQFF.